This T cell receptor (beta chain) was identified in a study of T-cell memory formation after mild COVID-19. As to this clonotype: What it binds is not known.

Study-wide results and limits: Whether second-wave clones peaking at day 37 were SARS-CoV-2 specific went unconfirmed. The appearance of some responding clones in pre-infection memory suggested that cross-reactive memory joined.

The V end was cut by 6 bases, the J end by 9 bases, with 12 bases between. The CDR3 has 12 amino acids. The germline CDR1 and CDR2 sequences are SEHNR and FQNEAQ (reference sequence). MiXCR, run by TCRdb on the 5' RACE reads, gives a single entry per CDR3 protein. The table records about 290,000 distinct CDR3 sequences, approximately 15% of them present only once. Sequenced: PBMCs or a T cell subset sorted from them (not recorded which). The clonotype comes from a man aged 18 to 29 who had mild COVID-19 (a few samples of this study predate the infection). Cell type and time point are not known. The chain uses TRBV7-9 and TRBJ1-5, with D possibly matching TRBD1 (5 bases). This CDR3 reads CASSFGARPQHF. As DNA, the CDR3 is TGTGCCAGCAGTTTTGGGGCTAGGCCCCAGCATTTT.